What follows are 20 T cell receptor beta chains derived from one specimen sequenced in a study of glioma-infiltrating T cells. Using RNA template, CDR3s of TCR alpha and beta were amplified with iRepertoire arm-PCR. Using its own MiXCR run on the multiplex PCR reads, TCRdb lists one record per CDR3 protein. Seen here are roughly 130,000 distinct CDR3 sequences, 24% observed once, and the top ten hold 25% to 30%. Material for sequencing was glioma tissue, nonneoplastic brain tissue, or PBMCs (not recorded which). These receptors were taken from a human donor with low-grade glioma or glioblastoma, undergoing nonglioma brain surgery, or in good health (not recorded which).

At least ten counts were recorded for this clonotype. The rearrangement uses TRBV6-1 and TRBJ2-1; TRBD2 is a possible D gene (7 bases). The CDR3 length is 16 residues. CDR1 MNHNS and CDR2 SASEGT come from the germline V gene. V lost 5 bases, J lost 4 bases, and 18 bases lay in between. This chain's CDR3 is CASSKEGGRGYNEQFF. The DNA of the CDR3 is TGTGCCAGCAGTAAAGAGGGGGGGAGAGGTTACAATGAGCAGTTCTTC.

This clonotype was seen a few times. The chain carries TRBV3-1 and TRBJ2-7; D possibly matches TRBD1 or TRBD2 (5 bases each). The germline V gene has CDR1 LGHDT and CDR2 YNNKEL (reference sequence). This CDR3 has 13 residues. V lost 1 base, J lost 9 bases, and 13 bases lay in between. Written as DNA, the CDR3 is TGTGCCAGCAGCCAAGCGGGACGTCCGGGGCAGTACGTC. Translated: CASSQAGRPGQYV.

This clonotype was recorded a few times. The chain recombines TRBV20-1 with TRBJ2-2; D gene ambiguous. Trimming left V 3 bases short and J 3 bases short, with 11 bases between. This CDR3 has 14 residues. Germline-derived CDR1 and CDR2 are DFQATT and SNEGSKA (reference sequence). CDR3 sequence (DNA): TGCAGTGCTAGCCCCGACACGGACACCGGGGAGCTGTTTTTT. Protein: CSASPDTDTGELFF.

The V call is TRBV6-6, the J call TRBJ2-3, with D uncertain. The germline V gene encodes CDR1 MNHNY and CDR2 SVGAGI (reference sequence). This CDR3 has 14 residues. The V end was cut by 2 bases, the J end by 5 bases, with 11 bases between. The CDR3 DNA follows: TGTGCCAGCAGTTACAGACTGACCCAAGATACGCAGTATTTT. It yields the protein CASSYRLTQDTQYF.

This clonotype was observed at least ten times. The J gene is TRBJ1-1, the V gene TRBV6-2 or TRBV6-3; D perhaps matches TRBD1 (5 bases). The CDR3 sequence is 14 residues long. Germline V CDR1 and CDR2: MNHEY, SVGEGT. V was shortened by 2 bases and J by 2 bases, with 9 bases between the two germline ends. CDR3 amino acids: CASSYEGRNTEAFF. The CDR3 DNA sequence: TGTGCCAGCAGTTACGAGGGACGAAACACTGAAGCTTTCTTT.

V usage is TRBV4-1 and J usage is TRBJ1-1, with a weak D call TRBD1 (6 bases). Germline V gives CDR1 MGHRA, CDR2 YSYEKL. The CDR3 extends over 13 amino acids. The V and J ends lost 1 base and 10 bases respectively, with 13 bases between them. CDR3 loop: CASSQGTGPVAFF. In DNA form, the CDR3 reads TGCGCCAGCAGCCAAGGAACAGGGCCGGTAGCTTTCTTT.

The chain uses TRBV6-2 or TRBV6-3 and TRBJ2-1, with D unresolved. This CDR3 has 14 amino acids. Trimming pared 7 bases from V and 6 bases from J, leaving 16 bases between. Germline V gene sequence: CDR1 MNHEY, CDR2 SVGEGT. The CDR3 loop is CASNRSRDLNEQFF. DNA for the CDR3: TGTGCCAGCAATCGGAGCCGAGATCTCAATGAGCAGTTCTTC.

In this sample, this clonotype turned up a few times. The CDR3 is CASSVGPDGETQYF. The CDR3, as DNA: TGTGCCAGTAGTGTCGGGCCTGACGGAGAGACCCAGTACTTC. The genes are TRBV19 and TRBJ2-5; D gene unclear. The germline V and J ends were trimmed by 5 bases and 4 bases, with 14 bases remaining between them. CDR1 is LNHDA and CDR2 is SQIVND in the germline V gene (reference sequence). This CDR3 contains 14 residues.

This clonotype was observed a handful of times. The J gene is TRBJ1-5, the V gene TRBV6-2 or TRBV6-3, with 7 bases lining up with TRBD1. The CDR3 spans 12 residues. J gave up 7 bases and V 5 bases, and 2 bases lay outside the gene matches. Germline V gene lookup returns CDR1 MNHEY and CDR2 SVGEGT. The CDR3 spells CASSTGAQPQHF. CDR3 DNA sequence: TGTGCCAGCAGTACAGGGGCCCAGCCCCAGCATTTT.

Judged by abundance, this clonotype is medium-sized (0.01 to 0.1%). The chain links TRBV11-2 to TRBJ2-3; maybe TRBD2 (6 bases). The length of the CDR3 is 15 residues. The germline gives CDR1 SGHAT, CDR2 FQNNGV. V gave up 5 bases and J gave up 0 bases, with 12 bases separating them. The CDR3 here is CASSPERGSTDTQYF. CDR3 nucleotides: TGTGCCAGCAGCCCGGAACGGGGGAGCACAGATACGCAGTATTTT.

This chain uses TRBV24-1 with TRBJ2-2; D not resolved. From germline, CDR1 is KGHDR and CDR2 SFDVKD. This CDR3 region has 17 residues. V was cut by 4 bases and J by 4 bases, with 18 bases left in between. The CDR3 region is CATSEPPQRGPTGELFF. DNA for the CDR3: TGTGCCACCAGTGAGCCCCCCCAACGAGGACCCACCGGGGAGCTGTTTTTT.

This clonotype appeared a few times. CDR3 coding DNA: TGTGCCAGCAGCGTAGCTCCAGCCACAGATACGCAGTATTTT. Amino acids: CASSVAPATDTQYF. The chain joins TRBV9 to TRBJ2-3; D gene ambiguous. V gave up 0 bases and J gave up 2 bases, with 7 bases separating them. The germline V gene has CDR1 SGDLS and CDR2 YYNGEE. The CDR3 has 14 residues.

With respect to this clonotype: The CDR3 does not end in the conserved phenylalanine or tryptophan, so this is likely a read error. The J gene is TRBJ1-4, the V gene TRBV7-2; 7 bases fit TRBD1. CDR3 size: 14 residues. J gave up 1 base and V 5 bases, and 1 base lay outside the gene matches. From germline, CDR1 is SGHTA and CDR2 FQGNSA. CDR3: CASSRQGTNEKLFL. The CDR3 DNA sequence: TGTGCCAGCAGCCGACAGGGAACTAATGAAAAACTGTTTCTT.

This chain joins TRBV12-3 or TRBV12-4 and TRBJ2-7; 8 bases fit TRBD1. This CDR3 region has 15 residues. With 3 bases clipped from V and 7 bases from J, the junction kept 11 bases outside the gene matches. The CDR3, as DNA: TGTGCCAGCAGTTTCCGGGACAGGCCTTTTTGGGAGCAGTACGTC. This codes for CASSFRDRPFWEQYV.

Turning to this clonotype: A clone one base away is much larger, so this may be a read error. The chain has TRBV20-1 and TRBJ1-1, with D hard to call. CDR3 size: 12 residues. Germline assignment: CDR1 DFQATT and CDR2 SNEGSKA (reference sequence). CDR3 DNA sequence: TGCAGTGCCTCCCCTTTGAACACTGAAGCTTCCTTT. It codes for CSASPLNTEASF.

The chain employs TRBV6-7 and TRBJ2-7; D may be TRBD2 (5 bases). TRBV6-7 is placed among ORFs of uncertain function. V was pared by 2 bases and J by 3 bases, with 11 bases between. CDR3 length equals 14 residues. The CDR3 coding sequence is TGTGCCAGCAGTTACAAGGTCGGGATCTACGAGCAGTACGTC. The encoded protein is CASSYKVGIYEQYV.

This clonotype was detected ten times or more. The chain uses TRBV25-1 and TRBJ1-2; D unresolved. V was cut by 3 bases and J by 5 bases, with 16 bases left in between. Looked up from germline, CDR1 is MGHDK and CDR2 is SYGVNS. The CDR3 consists of 15 residues. Here the CDR3 DNA reads TGTGCCAGCAGTGAGGCGCGTCCTGGGGAATATGGCTACACCTTC. This sequence encodes CASSEARPGEYGYTF.

This chain joins TRBV14 and TRBJ2-7; D is perhaps TRBD1 or TRBD2 (5 bases each). Germline V gene lookup returns CDR1 SGHDN and CDR2 FVKESK. Trimming left V 4 bases short and J 4 bases short, with 11 bases between. The CDR3 is 13 residues long. CDR3 loop: CASSPGPTYEQYV. The CDR3 bases are TGTGCCAGCAGCCCGGGGCCGACTTACGAGCAGTACGTC.

A remark on this clonotype: A single base separates this from a much larger clone, so it may be a read error. The chain has TRBV20-1 and TRBJ1-5; D may be TRBD1 (6 bases). Per the germline V gene, CDR1 is DFQATT and CDR2 is SNEGSKA (reference sequence). The V gene lost 2 bases and the J gene lost 3 bases, with 11 bases spanning the gap. There are 14 residues in the CDR3. The CDR3 sequence: CSARIKGDNQPQHF. The CDR3 DNA follows: TGCAGTGCTAGAATCAAGGGGGACAATCAGCCCCAGCATTTT.

The chain couples TRBV14 to TRBJ1-1; D is unresolved. CDR3 size: 13 residues. V was cut by 2 bases and J by 4 bases, with 8 bases left in between. CDR1 is SGHDN and CDR2 is FVKESK in the germline V gene. In DNA, the CDR3 is TGTGCCAGCAGCCAAACTTGGGCCACTGAAGCTTTCTTT. It is translated as CASSQTWATEAFF.